The present T cell receptor (beta chain) was sequenced within a study of blood T cell repertoires in COVID-19. Study-wide context: COVID-19 samples collected from the United States, Italy and Spain covered acute and convalescent phases. PBMCs, B-cell-depleted T cells, or T cells were the source of the cDNA or gDNA that made up the material.

Germline V gives CDR1 MGHRA, CDR2 YSYEKL. CDR3 size: 19 residues. Trimming shortened V by 1 base and J by 10 bases, and 26 bases separated the two germline ends. This clone has more than one count but fewer than ten. As handled by the study authors: Amplification of reference gene primers was used by the study to estimate nucleated cell counts. The repertoire was sequenced with immunoSEQ multiplex PCR; TCRdb's copy has only in-frame clones and lacks some. V and J calls and clone size are copied from that table; D and trimming were computed from the DNA. The profile covers roughly 70,000 clones, with roughly 88% appearing a single time and 3.9% taken by the ten largest.

This chain connects TRBV4-1 to TRBJ1-6, with D maybe TRBD1 (6 bases). This clonotype originated in a man aged 65 to 85 with acute or convalescent COVID-19. Sequencing was performed on peripheral blood. CDR3 coding DNA: TGCGCCAGCAGCCAAGGGCTAAGGGGAACGGACAGCACCAGATCACCCCTCCACTTT. It codes for CASSQGLRGTDSTRSPLHF.